The 2 T cell receptor beta chains in this list originate from one sample, sequenced in a study of blood T cell repertoires in COVID-19. Using immunoSEQ multiplex PCR, the repertoire was profiled, and TCRdb retains in-frame clones only, with some absent. The sample carries some 150,000 clones, about 85% recorded once. The source material was peripheral blood. The source is a human donor with acute or convalescent COVID-19. The donor label of this sample is uncertain.

On this clone: The sample carries other DNA sequences with the same CDR3. V and J are TRBV20-1 and TRBJ2-1; perhaps TRBD2 as D (5 bases). Per the germline V gene, CDR1 is DFQATT and CDR2 is SNEGSKA (reference sequence). This CDR3 spans 11 amino acids. Trimming took off 3 bases at V and 10 bases at J, with 10 bases between the two ends. Here the CDR3 reads CSASRGGEQFF. The CDR3 DNA reads TGCAGTGCTAGTCGGGGTGGGGAGCAGTTCTTC.

The rearrangement uses TRBV21-1 and TRBJ2-2; TRBD2 is the table's D call and was not checked against the DNA. TRBV21-1 is a pseudogene locus. The length of the CDR3 is 18 residues. CDR3 sequence: CASSKVDSGAIGAGELFF. CDR3 nucleotides: TGTGCCAGCAGCAAAGTAGATAGCGGGGCCATCGGCGCCGGGGAGCTGTTTTTT.